The subject of this entry is one TCR beta chain. The record originates from a study of graft-versus-host responses after intestinal transplantation. On the study more broadly: Every one of the recipients received anti-thymocyte globulin induction and afterwards took tacrolimus and steroids for roughly three years.

Clones were read by immunoSEQ multiplex PCR, and TCRdb kept only the in-frame ones, dropping some. Seen here are fewer than 30,000 clones, about 85% observed once, and the top ten hold 11%. The CDR3 is 13 amino acids. With 4 bases removed from V and 5 bases from J, the gap between germline ends came to 11 bases. Germline V gene lookup returns CDR1 MGHRA and CDR2 YSYEKL. V gene TRBV4-1 combines with J gene TRBJ2-5; no clear D gene. Source: PBMCs, taken about 420 days after intestinal transplantation. The TCR sequence derives from a human patient who received an intestinal transplant, so some T cells may come from the graft donor. CDR3: CASSPPDGETQYF. The CDR3 DNA reads as TGCGCCAGCAGCCCCCCCGACGGGGAGACCCAGTACTTC.